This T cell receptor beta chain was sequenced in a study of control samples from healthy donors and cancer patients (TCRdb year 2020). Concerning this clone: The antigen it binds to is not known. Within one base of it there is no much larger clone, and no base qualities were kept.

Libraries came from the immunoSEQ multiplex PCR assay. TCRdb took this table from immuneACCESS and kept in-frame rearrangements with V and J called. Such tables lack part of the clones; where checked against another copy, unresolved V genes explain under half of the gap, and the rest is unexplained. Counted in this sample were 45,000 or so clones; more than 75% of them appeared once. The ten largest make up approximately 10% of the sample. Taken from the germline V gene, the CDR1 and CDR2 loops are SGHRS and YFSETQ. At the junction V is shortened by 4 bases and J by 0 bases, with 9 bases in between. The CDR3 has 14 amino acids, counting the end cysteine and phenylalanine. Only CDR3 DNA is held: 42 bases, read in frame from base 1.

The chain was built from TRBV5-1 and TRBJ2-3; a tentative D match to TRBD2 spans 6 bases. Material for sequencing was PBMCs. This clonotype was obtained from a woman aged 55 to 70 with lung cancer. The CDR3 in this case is CASSGGPSTDTQYF. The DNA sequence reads TGCGCCAGCAGCGGAGGGCCTAGCACAGATACGCAGTATTTT.